The 12 T cell receptor beta chains presented below share a single source sample, sequenced in a study of human T cells and chemical hapten exposure. TCRdb ran MiXCR on the RACE reads and lists one entry per CDR3 protein. The sample holds 180,000 or so distinct CDR3 sequences; roughly 15% are singletons and the top ten take 1.5% to 2%. Time point described: patch test 1, 2 weeks after DPC sensitization. Treatment of the sample: therapeutic diphenylcyclopropenone sensitization with weekly scalp DPC. The input for sequencing was whole blood, taken in connection with sensitization to the hapten diphenylcyclopropenone (DPC). All receptors come from a woman in her 30s with alopecia areata. Some clones in this sample may be carry-over from other donors' samples.

This clonotype was counted at least ten times. The chain has TRBV7-3 and TRBJ2-1; a possible D gene is TRBD2 (6 bases). The germline gives CDR1 SGHTA, CDR2 FQGTGA. The CDR3 extends over 16 amino acids. V was cut by 6 bases and J by 0 bases, with 15 bases left in between. The CDR3 coding sequence is TGTGCCAGCAGTAAACTCGGGGGAGGCTCCTACAATGAGCAGTTCTTC. Translating it yields CASSKLGGGSYNEQFF.

This clonotype showed up many times. The chain links TRBV11-2 to TRBJ1-1; D is undetermined. In germline, CDR1 is SGHAT, CDR2 FQNNGV. The CDR3 contains 15 residues. V was cut by 4 bases and J by 2 bases, with 14 bases left in between. CDR3 in amino acids: CASSSAWGFNTEAFF. As DNA, the CDR3 is TGTGCCAGCAGCTCGGCGTGGGGTTTTAACACTGAAGCTTTCTTT.

V is TRBV28 and J is TRBJ1-4, with a possible D match to TRBD1 (6 bases). The CDR3 has 14 amino acids. Germline-derived CDR1 and CDR2 are MDHEN and SYDVKM. Trimming stripped 6 bases from V and 8 bases from J, with 16 bases between. The CDR3 sequence is CASSPHRVSEKLFF. The DNA of the CDR3 is TGTGCCAGCAGCCCACACAGGGTTTCGGAAAAACTGTTTTTT.

This chain joins TRBV4-3 and TRBJ2-7; TRBD1 agrees at 8 bases. Germline V gene data show CDR1 as LGHNA and CDR2 as YSLEER. The CDR3 covers 17 residues. The V segment lost 0 bases and the J segment 6 bases; nucleotides outside the gene matches: 13. As DNA, the CDR3 is TGCGCCAGCAGCCAAGATATCGCAGGACAGGGAGCTGCCGAGCAGTACTTC. Its protein product is CASSQDIAGQGAAEQYF.

This clonotype has more than one count but fewer than ten. V gene TRBV12-3 or TRBV12-4 combines with J gene TRBJ2-2; a weak D match, TRBD2 (6 bases). V lost 1 base and J 4 bases, leaving 13 bases between the germline ends. The CDR3 is 16 residues long. DNA of the CDR3: TGTGCCAGCAGTTTAGGCAGGACTACGACCACCGGGGAGCTGTTTTTT. Its protein is CASSLGRTTTTGELFF.

This clonotype was detected many times. The chain links TRBV28 to TRBJ1-2, with D possibly matching TRBD1 (6 bases). V gave up 2 bases and J gave up 2 bases, with 9 bases separating them. The CDR3 length is 14 residues. Germline V gives CDR1 MDHEN, CDR2 SYDVKM. CDR3: CASSLLQGNYGYTF. CDR3 DNA: TGTGCCAGCAGTTTACTACAGGGAAACTATGGCTACACCTTC.

This clonotype was seen at least ten times. The CDR3 sequence is CASSPIVRSGSSGNTIYF. CDR3 coding DNA: TGTGCCAGCTCACCAATCGTTCGGTCAGGGTCCTCTGGAAACACCATATATTTT. The V and J genes are TRBV18 and TRBJ1-3, with D possibly TRBD1 on 5 matching bases. This CDR3 has 18 amino acids. Per germline, CDR1 KGHSH and CDR2 LQKENI. Trimming cost V 2 bases and J 0 bases, with 17 bases left between them.

V is TRBV10-3 and J is TRBJ2-5, with D uncertain. The CDR3 runs 13 residues. Germline values: CDR1 ENHRY, CDR2 SYGVKD. The germline V and J ends were trimmed by 2 bases and 5 bases, with 9 bases remaining between them. Here the CDR3 reads CAISEAPGETQYF. The CDR3, as DNA: TGTGCCATCAGTGAGGCCCCTGGGGAGACCCAGTACTTC.

This clonotype was recorded at least ten times. The J gene is TRBJ1-1, the V gene TRBV28, with D possibly matching TRBD1 (5 bases). This CDR3 is 15 amino acids long. Germline V gives CDR1 MDHEN, CDR2 SYDVKM. V dropped 5 bases and J dropped 4 bases, with 17 bases sitting between them. This CDR3 is CASSQGGRWGTEAFF. For the CDR3, the DNA is TGTGCCAGCAGTCAGGGAGGGAGGTGGGGCACTGAAGCTTTCTTT.

Only a few counts were recorded for this clonotype. The chain uses TRBV11-2 and TRBJ2-1; 10 bases agree with TRBD2. The CDR3 is made up of 15 amino acids. The V gene's germline CDR1 is SGHAT and CDR2 FQNNGV. The J segment lost 5 bases and the V segment lost 6 bases, leaving 7 bases of the junction unmatched. The CDR3 sequence is CASRPLAGTDNEQFF. The CDR3 nucleotides read TGTGCCAGCAGACCACTAGCGGGGACGGACAATGAGCAGTTCTTC.

Many counts were recorded for this clonotype. The rearrangement uses TRBV10-3 and TRBJ1-2; 8 nucleotides match TRBD1. CDR1 and CDR2 (germline): ENHRY, SYGVKD. CDR3 length: 14 residues. The trim removed 4 bases at V and 7 bases at J, leaving 8 bases unmatched. CDR3 sequence reads: CAISAGPDRAGYTF. The CDR3 region has the DNA TGTGCCATCAGTGCGGGCCCGGACAGGGCTGGCTACACCTTC.

The chain combines TRBV5-1 with TRBJ2-7; tentatively, D is TRBD1 (5 bases). This CDR3 region has 14 residues. Trimming removed 0 bases at V and 4 bases at J, with 11 bases between. Germline V CDR1 and CDR2: SGHRS, YFSETQ. The CDR3 DNA reads as TGCGCCAGCAGCTTGGCAAGACAGACGTACGAGCAGTACTTC. Residues: CASSLARQTYEQYF.